This TCR beta chain is drawn from a study of cytomegalovirus exposure and HLA in healthy donors. This clone has a handful of counts. The antigen is not known. General observations from the study: TCR beta chains numbering about 160 were designated cytomegalovirus-associated.

Trimming removed 0 bases from V and 5 bases from J, with 16 bases in between. Germline CDR1 and CDR2: SGDLS and YYNGEE. This CDR3 region has 16 residues. Primers: 60 Vbeta forward and 13 Jbeta reverse. Here immunoSEQ multiplex PCR was the method, and the copy in TCRdb shows in-frame clones only, minus some. The data show about 120,000 clones, 79% seen once. This TCR derives from a man younger than 40 in good health and CMV-seropositive. The sequencing sample was made of PBMCs. This chain uses TRBV9 with TRBJ2-3, with D possibly matching TRBD1 (5 bases). The CDR3 DNA follows: TGTGCCAGCAGCGTAGGCCCGCAGGGTGGGTTAGATACGCAGTATTTT. Its protein product is CASSVGPQGGLDTQYF.